The next 32 T cell receptor beta chains were all read from a single sample in a study of T cell changes during pregnancy in multiple sclerosis. Some clones are missing from TCRdb's copy, which holds only in-frame ones; the method was immunoSEQ multiplex PCR. The sample yields about 14,000 clones, more than 85% seen once. This sample comprised peripheral blood, obtained in the second trimester of pregnancy. All receptors come from a female donor in good health, enrolled as a control in a pregnancy study.

The chain uses TRBV7-2 and TRBJ2-3; D remains ambiguous. The V and J ends lost 1 base and 2 bases respectively, with 10 bases between them. This CDR3 spans 15 amino acids. Germline CDR1 SGHTA, CDR2 FQGNSA. The CDR3 bases are TGTGCCAGCAGCTTAGACAGATCCTACACAGATACGCAGTATTTT. This codes for CASSLDRSYTDTQYF.

The gene calls are TRBV6-1 and TRBJ2-7; TRBD2 is a possible D gene (6 bases). V lost 5 bases, J lost 2 bases, and 13 bases lay in between. Per germline, CDR1 MNHNS and CDR2 SASEGT. This CDR3 comprises 14 residues. CDR3 DNA: TGTGCCAGCAGTCCCCCGGGAGCAACCTACGAGCAGTACTTC. It codes for CASSPPGATYEQYF.

This chain joins TRBV7-8 and TRBJ2-5; 13 nucleotides align to TRBD2. CDR3 length equals 17 residues. Germline CDR1 SGHVS, CDR2 FQNEAQ. With 4 bases clipped from V and 2 bases from J, the junction kept 7 bases outside the gene matches. The CDR3 coding sequence is TGTGCCAGCAGCTCAGGACTAGCGGGGGCCATTCAAGAGACCCAGTACTTC. This encodes CASSSGLAGAIQETQYF.

J is TRBJ2-3 and V is TRBV27; 11 nucleotides match TRBD2. CDR3 length: 17 residues. The V segment lost 6 bases and the J segment 3 bases; nucleotides outside the gene matches: 11. CDR1 is MNHEY and CDR2 is SMNVEV in the germline V gene (reference sequence). CDR3 in amino acids: CASRKGASGRQTDTQYF. DNA for the CDR3: TGTGCCAGCAGGAAGGGGGCTAGCGGGAGGCAGACAGATACGCAGTATTTT.

The rearrangement uses TRBV6-1 and TRBJ2-1; 12 positions agree with TRBD2. With 7 bases clipped from V and 6 bases from J, the junction kept 7 bases outside the gene matches. CDR1 is MNHNS, CDR2 SASEGT, per germline. The length of the CDR3 is 15 residues. CDR3 nucleotides: TGTGCCAGCACCCCTAGCGGGGGGGCCAGCAATGAGCAGTTCTTC. Protein sequence: CASTPSGGASNEQFF.

The rearrangement uses TRBV19 and TRBJ2-1; 7 nucleotides match TRBD2. The CDR3 sequence is 17 residues long. Trimming at V came to 3 bases and at J to 0 bases, leaving 8 bases not matched to a gene. Looked up from germline, CDR1 is LNHDA and CDR2 is SQIVND (reference sequence). CDR3 residues: CASSIRHGGSSYNEQFF. The DNA of the CDR3 is TGTGCCAGTAGTATTCGGCATGGCGGGAGCTCCTACAATGAGCAGTTCTTC.

A single count supports this clone. The chain couples TRBV9 to TRBJ2-1; D uncertain. CDR3 length: 15 residues. Germline V lookup: CDR1 SGDLS, CDR2 YYNGEE. V lost 0 bases, J lost 0 bases, and 7 bases lay in between. As DNA, the CDR3 is TGTGCCAGCAGCGTAGACTGGAGCTCCTACAATGAGCAGTTCTTC. Encoded protein: CASSVDWSSYNEQFF.

The chain combines TRBV13 with TRBJ2-5; a weak D match, TRBD1 (5 bases). Trimming stripped 1 base from V and 6 bases from J, with 18 bases between. The germline CDR1 and CDR2 sequences are PRHDT and FYEKMQ (reference sequence). CDR3 length: 16 amino acids. In DNA, the CDR3 is TGTGCCAGCAGCTTAGCGGGCCTGGAGTTGGGGCAGACCCAGTACTTC. Translated: CASSLAGLELGQTQYF. Looking up the rest from reference TRBV13 and TRBJ2-5 gives the full variable domain: AAGVIQSPRHLIKEKRETATLKCYPIPRHDTVYWYQQGPGQDPQFLISFYEKMQSDKGSIPDRFSAQQFSDYHSELNMSSLELGDSALYFCASSLAGLELGQTQYFGPGTRLLVL.

J is TRBJ1-5 and V is TRBV18, with 7 bases lining up with TRBD1. Losses at the gene ends were 3 bases for V and 4 bases for J; bases not matched to a gene: 0. The germline V gene has CDR1 KGHSH and CDR2 LQKENI. The CDR3 covers 13 residues. CDR3 coding DNA: TGTGCCAGCTCACCGGGACAGAATCAGCCCCAGCATTTT. This encodes CASSPGQNQPQHF.

CDR3 DNA sequence: TGCGCCAGCAGCCACCCTCTCGGCGAGCAGTACTTC. This sequence encodes CASSHPLGEQYF. The genes are TRBV4-1 and TRBJ2-7, with D unresolved. The CDR3 is 12 residues long. In germline, CDR1 is MGHRA, CDR2 YSYEKL. The germline V and J ends were trimmed by 3 bases and 6 bases, with 9 bases remaining between them.

This chain joins TRBV6-6 and TRBJ2-5; D not certain. There are 13 residues in the CDR3. Germline assignment: CDR1 MNHNY and CDR2 SVGAGI (reference sequence). V lost 10 bases to trimming and J lost 0 bases, with 12 bases between them. The CDR3 region is CATCFRYQETQYF. The CDR3 DNA reads TGTGCCACCTGTTTTCGGTACCAAGAGACCCAGTACTTC.

The genes are TRBV10-3 and TRBJ1-5; the match to TRBD1 covers 7 bases. With V trimmed by 8 bases and J by 4 bases, 14 bases remained unmatched. Per the germline V gene, CDR1 is ENHRY and CDR2 is SYGVKD. CDR3 length: 16 residues. The CDR3 DNA follows: TGTGCCATCGAGAGGGCCCGGACAGGTTTTAATCAGCCCCAGCATTTT. It codes for CAIERARTGFNQPQHF.

The chain is built from TRBV7-9 and TRBJ1-1; D ambiguous. Germline V gives CDR1 SEHNR, CDR2 FQNEAQ (reference sequence). The V and J ends lost 5 bases and 2 bases respectively, with 15 bases between them. The CDR3 contains 15 residues. The CDR3 is CASSLFRDGNTEAFF. The CDR3, as DNA: TGTGCCAGCAGCCTCTTCCGGGATGGAAACACTGAAGCTTTCTTT.

The rearrangement uses TRBV18 and TRBJ1-1; D gene unclear. The CDR3 is 15 amino acids. V lost 3 bases, J lost 4 bases, and 15 bases lay in between. Germline V gene data show CDR1 as KGHSH and CDR2 as LQKENI. CDR3 amino acids: CASSPRGGERTEAFF. CDR3 nucleotides: TGTGCCAGCTCACCCCGCGGTGGGGAGCGCACTGAAGCTTTCTTT.

The V call is TRBV6-5, the J call TRBJ1-3, with D possibly being TRBD1 (5 bases). CDR3 length: 15 residues. Germline V gene lookup returns CDR1 MNHEY and CDR2 SVGAGI. V lost 7 bases and J 2 bases, leaving 15 bases between the germline ends. This CDR3 reads CASISSGATGNTIYF. The CDR3 DNA reads TGTGCCAGCATCTCTTCTGGGGCTACTGGAAACACCATATATTTT.

The chain couples TRBV29-1 to TRBJ2-3; tentative D call: TRBD1 (6 bases). CDR1 and CDR2 from the germline V gene are SQVTM and ANQGSEA. The CDR3 contains 13 residues. The V and J ends lost 4 bases and 2 bases respectively, with 10 bases between them. The CDR3 loop is CSVVDRFTDTQYF. The CDR3 DNA reads TGCAGCGTTGTGGACAGATTCACAGATACGCAGTATTTT.

The chain employs TRBV7-2 and TRBJ1-2; TRBD1 is a possible D gene (5 bases). This CDR3 region has 13 residues. The V gene lost 1 base and the J gene lost 2 bases, with 5 bases spanning the gap. CDR1 and CDR2 (germline): SGHTA, FQGNSA. The CDR3 DNA reads as TGTGCCAGCAGCTTAGGGACAAACTATGGCTACACCTTC. This gives the protein CASSLGTNYGYTF.

The V gene is TRBV7-2, the J gene TRBJ2-3; 13 nucleotides match TRBD2. This CDR3 is 15 amino acids long. V lost 5 bases to trimming and J lost 5 bases; unmatched junction nucleotides: 4. Germline V lookup: CDR1 SGHTA, CDR2 FQGNSA. CDR3 in amino acids: CASSTSGREGDTQYF. CDR3 in DNA: TGTGCCAGCAGCACTAGCGGGAGGGAGGGAGATACGCAGTATTTT. Based on the CDR3 plus reference TRBV7-2 and TRBJ2-3, the full variable domain is GAGVSQSPSNKVTEKGKDVELRCDPISGHTALYWYRQSLGQGLEFLIYFQGNSAPDKSGLPSDRFSAERTGGSVSTLTIQRTQQEDSAVYLCASSTSGREGDTQYFGPGTRLTVL.

The chain employs TRBV6-1 and TRBJ1-3; 7 bases line up with TRBD1. Germline lookup yields CDR1 MNHNS and CDR2 SASEGT. Trimming took 4 bases from V and 4 from J; bases not matched to a gene: 7. CDR3 length: 15 amino acids. The CDR3 is CASSVEGAQGNTIYF. CDR3 in DNA: TGTGCCAGCAGTGTAGAGGGGGCGCAAGGAAACACCATATATTTT.

V gene TRBV13 combines with J gene TRBJ2-3; 8 bases align to TRBD2. With V trimmed by 1 base and J by 5 bases, 11 bases remained unmatched. From germline, CDR1 is PRHDT and CDR2 FYEKMQ (reference sequence). This CDR3 contains 17 residues. The CDR3 region is CASSLDSSLAVKDTQYF. Written as DNA, the CDR3 is TGTGCCAGCAGCTTAGATTCCTCACTAGCGGTGAAAGATACGCAGTATTTT.

V is TRBV5-4 and J is TRBJ2-7; the match to TRBD1 covers 9 bases. The V gene end was trimmed by 4 bases and the J gene end by 3 bases; junction bases not matched to a gene: 5. From germline, CDR1 is SGHNT and CDR2 YYREEE (reference sequence). This CDR3 has 14 residues. DNA of the CDR3: TGTGCCAGCAGCGACCGGACAGGGGACTACGAGCAGTACTTC. Protein sequence: CASSDRTGDYEQYF. Based on the CDR3 plus reference TRBV5-4 and TRBJ2-7, the full variable domain is ETGVTQSPTHLIKTRGQQVTLRCSSQSGHNTVSWYQQALGQGPQFIFQYYREEENGRGNFPPRFSGLQFPNYSSELNVNALELDDSALYLCASSDRTGDYEQYFGPGTRLTVT.

The chain recombines TRBV7-9 with TRBJ1-4, with 11 bases that match TRBD1. The CDR3 is 15 residues long. Per germline, CDR1 SEHNR and CDR2 FQNEAQ (reference sequence). V was pared by 3 bases and J by 8 bases, with 5 bases of the junction left unmatched. In nucleotides, the CDR3 is TGTGCCAGCAGCTTCGATGGGACAGGGGGAGAAAAACTGTTTTTT. Its protein product is CASSFDGTGGEKLFF.

The chain couples TRBV19 to TRBJ1-6; a possible D gene is TRBD1 (5 bases). Trimming pared 1 base from V and 5 bases from J, leaving 6 bases between. Germline CDR1 and CDR2: LNHDA and SQIVND (reference sequence). CDR3 length equals 14 residues. DNA of the CDR3: TGTGCCAGTAGTATAGGACAGAATAATTCACCCCTCCACTTT. Translated, it gives CASSIGQNNSPLHF.

CDR3 loop: CASSLVGTGGKLFF. The CDR3 bases are TGTGCCAGCAGCTTAGTAGGGACAGGGGGCAAACTGTTTTTT. The chain has TRBV7-2 and TRBJ1-4; 12 bases line up with TRBD1. The CDR3 is made up of 14 amino acids. The junction had 2 bases not matched to a gene; V was cut back by 1 base and J by 11 bases. The germline gives CDR1 SGHTA, CDR2 FQGNSA.

CDR3 residues: CASSGTASSYEQYF. In nucleotides, the CDR3 is TGCGCCAGCAGCGGGACAGCTTCTTCCTACGAGCAGTACTTC. This chain connects TRBV5-1 to TRBJ2-7; TRBD1 aligns across 7 bases. CDR1 and CDR2 (germline): SGHRS, YFSETQ. The CDR3 runs to 14 residues. V lost 4 bases and J lost 1; bases outside the gene matches: 5. The full variable domain, with the rest looked up from reference TRBV5-1 and TRBJ2-7, is KAGVTQTPRYLIKTRGQQVTLSCSPISGHRSVSWYQQTPGQGLQFLFEYFSETQRNKGNFPGRFSGRQFSNSRSEMNVSTLELGDSALYLCASSGTASSYEQYFGPGTRLTVT.

The V and J genes are TRBV27 and TRBJ1-1; perhaps TRBD1 as D (5 bases). The V end was cut by 2 bases, the J end by 8 bases, with 12 bases between. The length of the CDR3 is 13 residues. CDR1 is MNHEY, CDR2 SMNVEV, per germline (reference sequence). As DNA, the CDR3 is TGTGCCAGCAGTTTAAGAAAGGGGCGAGAAGCTTTCTTT. Translation: CASSLRKGREAFF.

CDR3 region: CASSPIIRNTGELFF. The CDR3 DNA is TGTGCCAGCTCACCAATAATCAGGAACACCGGGGAGCTGTTTTTT. This chain connects TRBV18 to TRBJ2-2, with D hard to call. This CDR3 contains 15 residues. The germline V and J ends were trimmed by 2 bases and 1 base, with 8 bases remaining between them. The germline CDR1 and CDR2 sequences are KGHSH and LQKENI.

The rearrangement links TRBV28 to TRBJ2-6; TRBD1 aligns across 8 bases. Unmatched junction bases numbered 12, after V lost 4 bases and J lost 13 bases. The CDR3 loop spans 15 amino acids. The germline V gene has CDR1 MDHEN and CDR2 SYDVKM. CDR3: CASSSGTGLPKVLTF. CDR3 DNA sequence: TGTGCCAGCAGTTCCGGGACAGGCCTACCGAAAGTCCTGACTTTC.

The chain uses TRBV11-3 and TRBJ2-5; D gene ambiguous. V lost 0 bases and J lost 1, with 12 bases in between. The CDR3 covers 16 residues. Germline assignment: CDR1 SGHNT and CDR2 YENEEA. The CDR3 region has the DNA TGTGCCAGCAGCTTAGACGTGTCAGGCCCCCAAGAGACCCAGTACTTC. Translating gives CASSLDVSGPQETQYF.

V and J are TRBV29-1 and TRBJ2-7, with D perhaps matching TRBD1 (6 bases). The germline V and J ends were trimmed by 2 bases and 5 bases, with 10 bases remaining between them. This CDR3 has 12 residues. The germline V gene has CDR1 SQVTM and CDR2 ANQGSEA. The CDR3 sequence is CSVEFGGDEQYF. The CDR3 DNA reads as TGCAGCGTTGAATTTGGGGGCGACGAGCAGTACTTC.

This clone came up once. The rearrangement links TRBV28 to TRBJ2-3, with 14 positions matching TRBD2. Germline V lookup: CDR1 MDHEN, CDR2 SYDVKM. J lost 8 bases, V lost 2 bases, and 9 bases had no gene match. The CDR3 sequence is 17 residues long. The chain's CDR3 is CASSLGTSGSLYGTQYF. For the CDR3, the DNA is TGTGCCAGCAGTTTAGGGACTAGCGGGAGCTTGTACGGTACGCAGTATTTT. The full variable domain, with the rest looked up from reference TRBV28 and TRBJ2-3, is DVKVTQSSRYLVKRTGEKVFLECVQDMDHENMFWYRQDPGLGLRLIYFSYDVKMKEKGDIPEGYSVSREKKERFSLILESASTNQTSMYLCASSLGTSGSLYGTQYFGPGTRLTVL.

This sequence joins TRBV5-1 and TRBJ2-2; TRBD2 matches at 10 bases. The CDR3 is made up of 15 amino acids. Germline lookup yields CDR1 SGHRS and CDR2 YFSETQ. V dropped 6 bases and J dropped 6; count of bases not matched to a gene: 8. Here the CDR3 DNA reads TGCGCCAGCACCCCAGAGCTAGCGGGAGCCGGGGAGCTGTTTTTT. Its protein is CASTPELAGAGELFF. Supplemented by reference TRBV5-1 and TRBJ2-2, the full variable domain reads KAGVTQTPRYLIKTRGQQVTLSCSPISGHRSVSWYQQTPGQGLQFLFEYFSETQRNKGNFPGRFSGRQFSNSRSEMNVSTLELGDSALYLCASTPELAGAGELFFGEGSRLTVL.